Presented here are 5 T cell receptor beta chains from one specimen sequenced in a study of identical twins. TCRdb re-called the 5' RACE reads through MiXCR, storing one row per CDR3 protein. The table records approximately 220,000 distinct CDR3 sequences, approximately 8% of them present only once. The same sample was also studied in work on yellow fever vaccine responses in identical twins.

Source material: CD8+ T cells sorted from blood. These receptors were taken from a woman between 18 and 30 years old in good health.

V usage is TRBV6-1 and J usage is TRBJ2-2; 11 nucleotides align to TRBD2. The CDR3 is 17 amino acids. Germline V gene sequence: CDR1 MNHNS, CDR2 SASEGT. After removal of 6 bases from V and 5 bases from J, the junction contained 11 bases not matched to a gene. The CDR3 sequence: CASRPGLAGSLTGELFF. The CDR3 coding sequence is TGTGCCAGCAGACCAGGACTAGCGGGCTCTCTAACCGGGGAGCTGTTTTTT.

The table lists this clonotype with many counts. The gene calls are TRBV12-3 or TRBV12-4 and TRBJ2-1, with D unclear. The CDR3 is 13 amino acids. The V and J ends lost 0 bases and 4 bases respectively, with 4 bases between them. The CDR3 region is CASSLANYNEQFF. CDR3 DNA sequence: TGTGCCAGCAGTTTAGCGAATTACAATGAGCAGTTCTTC.

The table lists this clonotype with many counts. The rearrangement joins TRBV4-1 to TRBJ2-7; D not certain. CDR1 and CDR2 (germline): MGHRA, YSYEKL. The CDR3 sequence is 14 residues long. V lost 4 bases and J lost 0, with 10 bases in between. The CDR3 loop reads CASSPEVLSYEQYF. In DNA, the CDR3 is TGCGCCAGCAGCCCCGAGGTCCTCTCCTACGAGCAGTACTTC.

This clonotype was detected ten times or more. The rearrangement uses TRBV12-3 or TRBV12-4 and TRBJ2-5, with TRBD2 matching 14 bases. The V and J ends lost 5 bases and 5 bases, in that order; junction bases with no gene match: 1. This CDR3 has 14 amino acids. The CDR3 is CASSRTSGRETQYF. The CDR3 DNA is TGTGCCAGCAGTCGGACTAGCGGGAGGGAGACCCAGTACTTC.

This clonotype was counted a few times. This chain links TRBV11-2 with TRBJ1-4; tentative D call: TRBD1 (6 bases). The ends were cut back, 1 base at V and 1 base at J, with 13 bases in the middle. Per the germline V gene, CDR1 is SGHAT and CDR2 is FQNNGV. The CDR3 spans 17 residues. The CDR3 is CASSLVETGETNEKLFF. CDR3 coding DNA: TGTGCCAGCAGCTTAGTCGAGACAGGAGAAACTAATGAAAAACTGTTTTTT.